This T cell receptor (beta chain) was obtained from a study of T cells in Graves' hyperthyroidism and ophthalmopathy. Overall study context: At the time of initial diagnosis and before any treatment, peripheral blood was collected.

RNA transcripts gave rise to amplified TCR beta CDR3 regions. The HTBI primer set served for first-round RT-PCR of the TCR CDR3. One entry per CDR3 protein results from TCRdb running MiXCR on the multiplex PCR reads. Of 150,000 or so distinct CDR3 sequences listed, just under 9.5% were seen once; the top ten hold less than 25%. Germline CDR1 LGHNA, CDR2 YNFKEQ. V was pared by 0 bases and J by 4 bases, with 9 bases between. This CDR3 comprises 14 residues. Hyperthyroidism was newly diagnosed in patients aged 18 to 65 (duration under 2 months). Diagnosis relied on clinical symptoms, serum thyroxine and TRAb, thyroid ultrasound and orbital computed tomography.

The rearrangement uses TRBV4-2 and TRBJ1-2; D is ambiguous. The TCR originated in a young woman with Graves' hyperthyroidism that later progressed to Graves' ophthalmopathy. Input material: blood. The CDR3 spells CASSQDIGSYGYTF. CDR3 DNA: TGTGCCAGCAGCCAAGATATAGGTTCCTATGGCTACACCTTC.